The 32 T cell receptor beta chains below all came from one sample that was sequenced in a study of human T cells and chemical hapten exposure. Each CDR3 protein gets one entry after TCRdb re-called the RACE reads with MiXCR. The sample carries just over 350,000 distinct CDR3 sequences, over 6% recorded once. Sample time point: patch test 2, 6 weeks after DPC sensitization. The treatment denotes: therapeutic diphenylcyclopropenone sensitization with weekly scalp DPC. The sample consisted of whole blood, taken in connection with sensitization to the hapten diphenylcyclopropenone (DPC). Receptors originate from a young woman with alopecia areata. Some clones in this sample may be carry-over from other donors' samples.

In its sample, this clonotype was seen many times. This chain links TRBV6-5 with TRBJ1-1; no clear D gene. Trimming pared 10 bases from V and 3 bases from J, leaving 15 bases between. This CDR3 has 13 residues. In germline, CDR1 is MNHEY, CDR2 SVGAGI. CDR3 amino acids: CAIRRAGYTEAFF. CDR3 bases: TGTGCCATTCGACGGGCGGGGTACACTGAAGCTTTCTTT.

The V gene is TRBV19, the J gene TRBJ1-5; D might be TRBD1 (5 bases). The CDR3 runs to 15 residues. V gave up 7 bases and J gave up 7 bases, with 20 bases separating them. Germline V lookup: CDR1 LNHDA, CDR2 SQIVND (reference sequence). The CDR3 bases are TGTGCCAGTATACGCCCTCCAGGGTTGGACCAGCCCCAGCATTTT. It encodes CASIRPPGLDQPQHF.

This clonotype was observed many times. V and J are TRBV10-3 and TRBJ1-4, with D unclear. V dropped 7 bases and J dropped 6 bases, with 15 bases sitting between them. This CDR3 has 14 amino acids. Germline CDR1 reads ENHRY; CDR2 reads SYGVKD. The chain's CDR3 is CAIKETDGDEKLFF. The CDR3 coding sequence is TGTGCCATCAAGGAAACAGACGGCGATGAAAAACTGTTTTTT.

This clonotype was seen many times. This chain joins TRBV7-2 and TRBJ2-6; D remains ambiguous. The CDR3 has 14 residues. V gave up 5 bases and J gave up 0 bases, with 5 bases separating them. Germline V CDR1 and CDR2: SGHTA, FQGNSA. The CDR3 is CASSANSGANVLTF. Here the CDR3 DNA reads TGTGCCAGCAGCGCCAACTCTGGGGCCAACGTCCTGACTTTC.

This clonotype has ten or more counts. The V gene is TRBV13, the J gene TRBJ2-3; D is unclear. CDR3 length: 15 residues. Germline values: CDR1 PRHDT, CDR2 FYEKMQ (reference sequence). The germline V and J ends were trimmed by 5 bases and 3 bases, with 15 bases remaining between them. The CDR3 loop reads CASSHGNERTDTQYF. For the CDR3, the DNA is TGTGCCAGCAGCCATGGGAACGAACGTACAGATACGCAGTATTTT.

This sequence joins TRBV2 and TRBJ2-4; 7 bases agree with TRBD1. Germline CDR1 SNHLY, CDR2 FYNNEI. The CDR3 totals 16 residues. Trimming at V came to 5 bases and at J to 0 bases, leaving 7 bases not matched to a gene. CDR3 in DNA: TGTGCCAGCAGTCTCCGGGACAGTTTAGCCAAAAACATTCAGTACTTC. Encoded protein: CASSLRDSLAKNIQYF. Full variable domain (missing parts from reference TRBV2 and TRBJ2-4): EPEVTQTPSHQVTQMGQEVILRCVPISNHLYFYWYRQILGQKVEFLVSFYNNEISEKSEIFDDQFSVERPDGSNFTLKIRSTKLEDSAMYFCASSLRDSLAKNIQYFGAGTRLSVL.

In its sample, this clonotype was seen many times. V usage is TRBV13 and J usage is TRBJ1-1; D might be TRBD1 (5 bases). The CDR3 has 17 residues. Trimming took 5 bases from V and 3 from J, leaving 22 bases between them. Germline V gene data show CDR1 as PRHDT and CDR2 as FYEKMQ (reference sequence). The CDR3 DNA follows: TGTGCCAGCAGCCACTTGGTTCTCCAGGGTATGGACACTGAAGCTTTCTTT. Its protein product is CASSHLVLQGMDTEAFF. The full variable domain, its missing parts supplied by reference TRBV13 and TRBJ1-1, is AAGVIQSPRHLIKEKRETATLKCYPIPRHDTVYWYQQGPGQDPQFLISFYEKMQSDKGSIPDRFSAQQFSDYHSELNMSSLELGDSALYFCASSHLVLQGMDTEAFFGQGTRLTVV.

The chain is built from TRBV28 and TRBJ2-1; 9 bases match TRBD1. This CDR3 is built from 14 residues. V was pared by 5 bases and J by 4 bases, with 3 bases of the junction left unmatched. Germline V CDR1 and CDR2: MDHEN, SYDVKM. The CDR3 nucleotides are TGTGCCAGCAGTCGCGGGACAGGGTACAATGAGCAGTTCTTC. Protein: CASSRGTGYNEQFF.

This chain connects TRBV5-1 to TRBJ1-1; D might be TRBD1 (6 bases). The CDR3 spans 15 residues. Germline V CDR1 and CDR2: SGHRS, YFSETQ. V was trimmed by 0 bases and J by 4 bases, leaving 13 bases between them. The CDR3 bases are TGCGCCAGCAGCTTGGAGGGGGGGCGCGTCACTGAAGCTTTCTTT. This translates into CASSLEGGRVTEAFF.

There are a few counts of this clonotype. The gene calls are TRBV10-3 and TRBJ2-3; TRBD2 matches at 11 bases. V lost 6 bases to trimming and J lost 1 base; unmatched junction nucleotides: 6. Per the germline V gene, CDR1 is ENHRY and CDR2 is SYGVKD. CDR3 length equals 16 residues. The CDR3 DNA reads TGTGCCATCAGGCAAACTAGCGGGGGAGGCACAGATACGCAGTATTTT. Translating it yields CAIRQTSGGGTDTQYF.

Many counts were recorded for this clonotype. The rearrangement uses TRBV6-5 and TRBJ1-3; possible D gene TRBD1, 5 bases. This CDR3 comprises 14 residues. CDR1 is MNHEY, CDR2 SVGAGI, per germline. V lost 2 bases and J 4 bases, leaving 9 bases between the germline ends. CDR3 coding DNA: TGTGCCAGCAGTTACGGGGGTTCAGGAAACACCATATATTTT. Translation gives CASSYGGSGNTIYF.

This clonotype showed up many times. This chain connects TRBV5-1 to TRBJ2-1; 10 bases fit TRBD2. V lost 2 bases, J lost 9 bases, and 5 bases stayed unmatched. Germline V gene lookup returns CDR1 SGHRS and CDR2 YFSETQ. The CDR3 is 14 residues long. The CDR3 reads CASSFIAGGREQFF. The CDR3 region has the DNA TGCGCCAGCAGCTTCATAGCGGGGGGTCGTGAGCAGTTCTTC.

This clonotype was found many times. The genes are TRBV7-9 and TRBJ1-3, with 10 positions matching TRBD1. The CDR3 covers 16 residues. The junction had 5 bases not matched to a gene; V was cut back by 4 bases and J by 2 bases. Per the germline V gene, CDR1 is SEHNR and CDR2 is FQNEAQ (reference sequence). The DNA for the CDR3 is TGTGCCAGCAGCTGGCGGACAGGGGGGACTGGAAACACCATATATTTT. Translated, it gives CASSWRTGGTGNTIYF.

The gene calls are TRBV12-3 or TRBV12-4 and TRBJ2-3, with unresolved D. V lost 6 bases and J lost 6, with 22 bases in between. CDR3 size: 16 residues. CDR3 region: CASRRRRAPLGDTQYF. The CDR3 nucleotides read TGTGCCAGCAGGCGTCGTCGGGCCCCCCTAGGGGATACGCAGTATTTT.

Ten or more counts support this clonotype. The genes are TRBV10-3 and TRBJ1-1, with D uncertain. The CDR3 has 14 amino acids. The ends were cut back, 2 bases at V and 8 bases at J, with 15 bases in the middle. Germline CDR1 ENHRY, CDR2 SYGVKD. CDR3 coding DNA: TGTGCCATCAGTGAGCGAGCAATTCGCGAAGAAGCTTTCTTT. It encodes CAISERAIREEAFF.

The chain uses TRBV6-5 and TRBJ1-5; D gene unclear. CDR3 size: 13 residues. Trimming pared 7 bases from V and 7 bases from J, leaving 14 bases between. CDR1 is MNHEY, CDR2 SVGAGI, per germline. The CDR3 sequence is CASKRSPSQPQHF. As DNA, the CDR3 is TGTGCCAGCAAAAGGTCACCAAGCCAGCCCCAGCATTTT.

This clonotype has a count of ten or more. The rearrangement uses TRBV7-9 and TRBJ1-6; D perhaps matches TRBD1 (5 bases). Trimming took off 5 bases at V and 1 base at J, with 15 bases between the two ends. The CDR3 runs 17 residues. Germline V gene sequence: CDR1 SEHNR, CDR2 FQNEAQ (reference sequence). The CDR3: CASSATAPGSYNSPLHF. CDR3 sequence (DNA): TGTGCCAGCAGCGCGACAGCGCCAGGATCCTATAATTCACCCCTCCACTTT.

This clonotype showed up many times. The CDR3 nucleotides are TGTGCCAGCAGCTTGCACGGACAGGGGACTGAAGCTTTCTTT. Protein: CASSLHGQGTEAFF. The rearrangement joins TRBV7-2 to TRBJ1-1; 9 positions match TRBD1. Germline V gene lookup returns CDR1 SGHTA and CDR2 FQGNSA. The V segment lost 3 bases and the J segment 5 bases; nucleotides outside the gene matches: 4. The CDR3 loop spans 14 amino acids.

This clonotype was picked up many times. The rearrangement uses TRBV13 and TRBJ1-1, with unresolved D. Trimming took 5 bases from V and 7 from J, leaving 8 bases between them. In germline, CDR1 is PRHDT, CDR2 FYEKMQ (reference sequence). The CDR3 is 11 residues long. CDR3 nucleotide sequence: TGTGCCAGCAGCGATGGTTATGAAGCTTTCTTT. Its translation is CASSDGYEAFF.

The chain joins TRBV27 to TRBJ2-5; no firm D call. Germline V gene lookup returns CDR1 MNHEY and CDR2 SMNVEV (reference sequence). The CDR3 extends over 16 amino acids. V gave up 0 bases and J gave up 7 bases, with 18 bases separating them. CDR3 sequence: CASSLSFEVARSTQYF. The CDR3 nucleotides are TGTGCCAGCAGTTTATCATTCGAGGTGGCTAGATCGACCCAGTACTTC.

The sample holds a few counts of this clonotype. The V call is TRBV5-1, the J call TRBJ1-1; a possible D gene is TRBD1 (5 bases). The CDR3 consists of 15 residues. The V gene lost 0 bases and the J gene lost 1 base, with 10 bases spanning the gap. Germline CDR1 reads SGHRS; CDR2 reads YFSETQ. DNA of the CDR3: TGCGCCAGCAGCTTGGTGGGGCCAGGGAACACTGAAGCTTTCTTT. Encoded protein: CASSLVGPGNTEAFF.

There are a few counts of this clonotype. The chain links TRBV7-2 to TRBJ1-4; a possible D gene is TRBD1 (6 bases). Trimming removed 7 bases at V and 3 bases at J, with 12 bases between. This CDR3 spans 14 amino acids. Germline V gene sequence: CDR1 SGHTA, CDR2 FQGNSA. CDR3 DNA sequence: TGTGCCAGCAAGGAGGGACACTCTAATGAAAAACTGTTTTTT. Its protein is CASKEGHSNEKLFF.

This clonotype has just a few counts. This sequence joins TRBV7-3 and TRBJ1-5; D gene unclear. Germline assignment: CDR1 SGHTA and CDR2 FQGTGA. V lost 2 bases and J 7 bases, leaving 9 bases between the germline ends. This CDR3 contains 13 residues. The CDR3: CASSLGSMQPQHF. The CDR3, as DNA: TGTGCCAGCAGCTTAGGCTCTATGCAGCCCCAGCATTTT. The full variable domain, with the rest looked up from reference TRBV7-3 and TRBJ1-5, is GAGVSQTPSNKVTEKGKYVELRCDPISGHTALYWYRQSLGQGPEFLIYFQGTGAADDSGLPNDRFFAVRPEGSVSTLKIQRTERGDSAVYLCASSLGSMQPQHFGDGTRLSIL.

The V call is TRBV7-6, the J call TRBJ2-5, with D unresolved. The CDR3 extends over 14 amino acids. Germline values: CDR1 SGHVS, CDR2 FNYEAQ. Trimming cost V 2 bases and J 5 bases, with 12 bases left between them. The CDR3 coding sequence is TGTGCCAGCAGCTTACCTGGATTCGGGGAGACCCAGTACTTC. Residues: CASSLPGFGETQYF.

This clonotype occurred a few times. Written as DNA, the CDR3 is TGTGCCAGCAGTAACAGGGGAAATCAGCCCCAGCATTTT. Translated: CASSNRGNQPQHF. This sequence joins TRBV6-2 or TRBV6-3 and TRBJ1-5; 7 bases agree with TRBD1. J was trimmed by 4 bases and V by 5 bases; bases with no gene match: 2. Germline V gene lookup returns CDR1 MNHEY and CDR2 SVGEGT. The CDR3 runs 13 residues.

The chain has TRBV5-1 and TRBJ2-2, with TRBD1 identical over 11 bases. The CDR3 runs to 15 residues. The germline V gene has CDR1 SGHRS and CDR2 YFSETQ. J lost 2 bases, V lost 3 bases, and 0 bases had no gene match. The CDR3: CASSWTGGNTGELFF. CDR3 coding DNA: TGCGCCAGCAGCTGGACAGGGGGCAACACCGGGGAGCTGTTTTTT.

This clonotype occurred many times. In DNA, the CDR3 is TGTGCCAGCAGCGTGGGGAGCGCCTCTGGAAACACCATATATTTT. Its translation: CASSVGSASGNTIYF. This rearrangement joins TRBV9 to TRBJ1-3, with no clear D. Germline-derived CDR1 and CDR2 are SGDLS and YYNGEE. V lost 2 bases and J lost 0, with 9 bases in between. The CDR3 consists of 15 residues.

Many counts were recorded for this clonotype. J is TRBJ1-1 and V is TRBV7-2; no clear D. The ends were cut back, 1 base at V and 7 bases at J, with 10 bases in the middle. CDR3 size: 13 residues. CDR1 and CDR2 (germline): SGHTA, FQGNSA. The CDR3 coding sequence is TGTGCCAGCAGCTTAGGGAGCAAGATTGAAGCTTTCTTT. It codes for CASSLGSKIEAFF.

This clonotype was seen more than once but under ten times. This chain connects TRBV4-3 to TRBJ1-4; the D gene is possibly TRBD1 (6 bases). Germline values: CDR1 LGHNA, CDR2 YSLEER. This CDR3 is 19 amino acids long. The V and J ends lost 0 bases and 3 bases respectively, with 20 bases between them. CDR3 DNA: TGCGCCAGCAGCCAAGATCAGATTGTGAGTACAGGGCCTAATGAAAAACTGTTTTTT. This encodes CASSQDQIVSTGPNEKLFF.

This clonotype was counted only a few times. The gene calls are TRBV6-2 or TRBV6-3 and TRBJ1-5; D not certain. Trimming stripped 7 bases from V and 3 bases from J, with 16 bases between. This CDR3 contains 15 residues. The germline CDR1 and CDR2 sequences are MNHEY and SVGEGT. CDR3 coding DNA: TGTGCCAGCACCGAACCGAGTATAGTCAATCAGCCCCAGCATTTT. This encodes CASTEPSIVNQPQHF.

This clonotype was counted ten times or more. The CDR3 loop reads CSARGFQETQYF. DNA of the CDR3: TGCAGCGCAAGGGGTTTCCAAGAGACCCAGTACTTC. The chain employs TRBV29-1 and TRBJ2-5; tentative D call: TRBD1 (5 bases). This CDR3 spans 12 amino acids. CDR1 is SQVTM and CDR2 is ANQGSEA in the germline V gene. V lost 7 bases to trimming and J lost 1 base, with 10 bases between them.

The CDR3 sequence: CASSFKERGPAGSPYNEQFF. CDR3 in DNA: TGTGCCAGCAGCTTCAAAGAGAGGGGGCCAGCGGGGAGTCCCTACAATGAGCAGTTCTTC. The chain is built from TRBV7-2 and TRBJ2-1; D possibly uses TRBD1 or TRBD2 (7 bases each). V lost 3 bases and J lost 2, with 26 bases in between. Germline V gene sequence: CDR1 SGHTA, CDR2 FQGNSA. This CDR3 is 20 amino acids long.